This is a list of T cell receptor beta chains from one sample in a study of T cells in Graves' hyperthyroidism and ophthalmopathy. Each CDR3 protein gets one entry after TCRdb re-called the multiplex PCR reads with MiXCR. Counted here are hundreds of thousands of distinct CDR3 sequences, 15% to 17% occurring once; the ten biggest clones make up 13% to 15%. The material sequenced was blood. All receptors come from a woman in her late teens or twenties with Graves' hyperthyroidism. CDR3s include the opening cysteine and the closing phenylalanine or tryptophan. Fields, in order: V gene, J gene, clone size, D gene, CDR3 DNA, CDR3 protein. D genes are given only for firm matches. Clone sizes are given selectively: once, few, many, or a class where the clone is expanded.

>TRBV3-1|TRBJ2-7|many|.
TGTGCCAGCAGCCAAGTTAGCTACGAGCAGTACTTC
CASSQVSYEQYF
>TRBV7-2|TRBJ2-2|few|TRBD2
TGTGCCAGCAGCTATAGCGGGAGGGGGATCGGGGAGCTGTTTTTT
CASSYSGRGIGELFF
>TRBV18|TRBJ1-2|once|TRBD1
TGTGCCAGCTCACCAGTGGTACAGGGGACTAACCATGGCTACACCTTC
CASSPVVQGTNHGYTF
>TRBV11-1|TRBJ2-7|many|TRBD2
TGTGCCAGCAGCTTCGAAGCGGGGGCATACGAGCAGTACTTC
CASSFEAGAYEQYF
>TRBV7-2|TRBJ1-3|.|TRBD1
TGTGCCAGCAGCACGAGGGACAGAGGTGGAAACACCATATATTTT
CASSTRDRGGNTIYF
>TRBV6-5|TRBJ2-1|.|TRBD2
TGTGCCAGCAGTTACTCGAGACTAGCGGGAGTAATGGGCAATGAGCAGTTCTTC
CASSYSRLAGVMGNEQFF
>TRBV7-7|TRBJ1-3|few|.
TGTGCTAGCAGCCCGGACATCTCTGGAAACACCATATATTTT
CASSPDISGNTIYF
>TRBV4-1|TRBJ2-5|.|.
TGCGCCAGCAGCCAAGGGGGGGAACAAGAGACCCAGTACTTC
CASSQGGEQETQYF
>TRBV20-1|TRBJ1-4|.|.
TGCAGTGCTAGTAGGCCCGGGAAGGAGGAAAAACTGTTTTTT
CSASRPGKEEKLFF
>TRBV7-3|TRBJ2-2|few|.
TGTGCCAGCAGCTACCAGTCCACCGGGGAGCTGTTTTTT
CASSYQSTGELFF
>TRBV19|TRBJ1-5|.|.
TGTGCCAGTAGTACGACGACCAGTAGCAATCAGCCCCAGCATTTT
CASSTTTSSNQPQHF
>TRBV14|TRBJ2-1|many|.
TGTGCCAGCAGCCAAATGATCTCGCGCAATGAGCAGTTCTTC
CASSQMISRNEQFF
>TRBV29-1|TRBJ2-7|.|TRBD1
TGCAGCGTTGACGGGACAGCCCCGGGCGAGCAGTACTTC
CSVDGTAPGEQYF
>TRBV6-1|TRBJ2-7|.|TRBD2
TGTGCCAGCAGCCGAAGCAGCGGGGGGGTCGGCTACGAGCAGTACTTC
CASSRSSGGVGYEQYF
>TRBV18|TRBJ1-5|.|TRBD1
TGTGCCAGCTCACCTTCTCCGGGACAGGGGGCCTCGAGCAATCAGCCCCAGCATTTT
CASSPSPGQGASSNQPQHF
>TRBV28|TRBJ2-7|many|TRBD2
TGTGCCAGCAGCCCCAACGGGGGGTACTTGGGGTACGAGCAGTACTTC
CASSPNGGYLGYEQYF
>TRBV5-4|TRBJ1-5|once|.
TGTGCCACCAATAGACGGGATAGCAATCAGCCCCAGCATTTT
CATNRRDSNQPQHF
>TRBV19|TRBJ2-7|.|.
TGTGCCAGTAGTCAATTAAAGGTGGCGGGCGAGCAGTACTTC
CASSQLKVAGEQYF